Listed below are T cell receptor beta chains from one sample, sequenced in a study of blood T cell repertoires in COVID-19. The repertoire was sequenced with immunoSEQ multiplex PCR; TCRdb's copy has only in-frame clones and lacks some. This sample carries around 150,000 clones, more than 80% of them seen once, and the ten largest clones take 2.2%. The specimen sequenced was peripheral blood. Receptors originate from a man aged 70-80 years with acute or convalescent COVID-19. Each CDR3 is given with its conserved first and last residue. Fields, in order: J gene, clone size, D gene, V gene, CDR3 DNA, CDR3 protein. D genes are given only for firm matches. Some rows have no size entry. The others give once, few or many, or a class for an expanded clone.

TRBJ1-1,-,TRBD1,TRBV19,TGTGCCAGTAGTATAGGGGGGACAGTGAACACTGAAGCTTTCTTT,CASSIGGTVNTEAFF
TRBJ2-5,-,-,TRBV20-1,TGCAGTGCTAGAACCCAAGGGGCCCAGTACTTC,CSARTQGAQYF
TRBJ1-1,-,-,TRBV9,TGTGCCAGCAGCAAATTGAACGGGTTGAACACTGAAGCTTTCTTT,CASSKLNGLNTEAFF
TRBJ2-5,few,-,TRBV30,TGTGCCTGGAGTGTGGGGGGCACTAGCGAGGCCCAGTACTTC,CAWSVGGTSEAQYF
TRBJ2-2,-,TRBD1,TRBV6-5,TGTGCCAGCAGTCCCGGGACAGGGATTCCCGGGGAGCTGTTTTTT,CASSPGTGIPGELFF
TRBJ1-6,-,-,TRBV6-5,TGTGCCAGCAGTTTAAATAATTCACCCCTCCACTTT,CASSLNNSPLHF
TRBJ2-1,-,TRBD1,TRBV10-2,TGCGCCAGCGAGCCAGGACAGGGTGGGAATGAGCAGTTCTTC,CASEPGQGGNEQFF
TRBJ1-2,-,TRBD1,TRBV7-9,TGTGCCAGCAGCCCCCGACAGGGGAACTATGGCTACACCTTC,CASSPRQGNYGYTF
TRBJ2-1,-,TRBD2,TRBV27,TGTGCCAGCAGTTTACGACTAGCGGCTAACAATGAGCAGTTCTTC,CASSLRLAANNEQFF
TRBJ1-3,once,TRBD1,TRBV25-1,TGTGCCAGCGCAAATAATCCCGGGACAGGGGGAAACACCATATATTTT,CASANNPGTGGNTIYF
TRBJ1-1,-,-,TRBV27,TGTGCCACCCGACACAGGGATAGAAACACTGAAGCTTTCTTT,CATRHRDRNTEAFF
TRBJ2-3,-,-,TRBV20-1,TGCAGTGCTAGTCTGGGGGGGGCTTATACGCAGTATTTT,CSASLGGAYTQYF
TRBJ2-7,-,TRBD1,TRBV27,TGTGCCAGCAAGGTTCAGGGGGCTTCCTACGAGCAGTACTTC,CASKVQGASYEQYF
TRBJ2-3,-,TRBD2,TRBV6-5,TGTGCCAGTTCCTTTAGGGAGGGAACAGATACGCAGTATTTT,CASSFREGTDTQYF
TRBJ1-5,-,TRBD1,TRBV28,TGTGCCAGCATCTCGACAGGGGGCCATCAGCCCCAGCATTTT,CASISTGGHQPQHF